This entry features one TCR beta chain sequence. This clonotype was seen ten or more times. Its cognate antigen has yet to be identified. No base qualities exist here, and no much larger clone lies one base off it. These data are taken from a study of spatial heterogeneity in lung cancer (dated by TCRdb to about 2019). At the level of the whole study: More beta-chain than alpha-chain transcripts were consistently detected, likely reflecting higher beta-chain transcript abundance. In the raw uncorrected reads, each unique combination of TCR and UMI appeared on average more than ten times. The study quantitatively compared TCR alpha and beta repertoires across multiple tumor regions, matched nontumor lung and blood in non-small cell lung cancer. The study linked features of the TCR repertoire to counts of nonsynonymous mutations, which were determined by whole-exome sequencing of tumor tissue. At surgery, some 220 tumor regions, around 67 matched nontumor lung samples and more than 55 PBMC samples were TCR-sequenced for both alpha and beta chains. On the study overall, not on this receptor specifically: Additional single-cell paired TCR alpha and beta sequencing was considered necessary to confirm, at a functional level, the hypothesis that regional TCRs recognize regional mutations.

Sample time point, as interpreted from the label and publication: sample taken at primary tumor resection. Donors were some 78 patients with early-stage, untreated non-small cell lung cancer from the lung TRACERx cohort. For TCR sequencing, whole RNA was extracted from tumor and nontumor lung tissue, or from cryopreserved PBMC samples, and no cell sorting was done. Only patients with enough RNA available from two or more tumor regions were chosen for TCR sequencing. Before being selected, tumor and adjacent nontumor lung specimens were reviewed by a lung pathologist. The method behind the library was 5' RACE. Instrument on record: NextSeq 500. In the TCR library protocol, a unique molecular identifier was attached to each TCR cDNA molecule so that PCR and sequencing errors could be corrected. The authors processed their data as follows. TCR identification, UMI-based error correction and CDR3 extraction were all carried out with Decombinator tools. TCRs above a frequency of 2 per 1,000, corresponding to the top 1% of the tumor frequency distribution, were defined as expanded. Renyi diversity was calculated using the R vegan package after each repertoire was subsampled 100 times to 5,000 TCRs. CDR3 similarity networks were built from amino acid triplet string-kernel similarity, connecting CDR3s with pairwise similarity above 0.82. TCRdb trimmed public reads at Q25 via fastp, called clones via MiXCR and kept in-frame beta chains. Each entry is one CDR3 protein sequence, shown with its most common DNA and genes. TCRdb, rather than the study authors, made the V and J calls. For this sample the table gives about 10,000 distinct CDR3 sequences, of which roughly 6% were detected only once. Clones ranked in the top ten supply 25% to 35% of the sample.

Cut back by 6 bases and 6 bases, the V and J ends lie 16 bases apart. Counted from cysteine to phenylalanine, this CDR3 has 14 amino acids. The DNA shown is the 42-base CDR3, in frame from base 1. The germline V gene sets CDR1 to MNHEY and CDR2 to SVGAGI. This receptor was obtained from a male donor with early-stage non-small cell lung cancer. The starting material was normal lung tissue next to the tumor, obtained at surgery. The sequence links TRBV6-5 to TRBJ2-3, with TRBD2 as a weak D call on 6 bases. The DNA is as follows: TGTGCCAGCAGATCGGAGGGATCCGGGGATACGCAGTATTTT. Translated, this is CASRSEGSGDTQYF.